These T cell receptor beta chains were read from a single sample in a study of T cell responses to AZD1222 COVID-19 vaccine. Profiled with immunoSEQ multiplex PCR; TCRdb holds only in-frame clones, not every one. The sample includes roughly 120,000 clones, around 89% seen only once; the top ten take around 1.5%. The source was peripheral blood, collected on day 0 of AZD1222 vaccination. The receptors stem from an adult in good health. The CDR3 runs from the conserved cysteine through the conserved F or W. The D gene is left open where the match is weak. Size is stated for part of the rows, as once, few or many counts, or as a class when the clone is expanded.

15	.	TRBD1	TRBV7-8	TRBJ2-2	CASSLGQGETGELFF	TGTGCCAGCAGCTTAGGACAGGGAGAAACCGGGGAGCTGTTTTTT
14	.	.	TRBV3-1/TRBV3-2	TRBJ2-7	CASSPLMSGYEQYF	TGTGCCAGCAGCCCCCTCATGAGCGGCTACGAGCAGTACTTC
14	.	TRBD1	TRBV6-5	TRBJ2-7	CASSWDRGRYEQYF	TGTGCCAGCAGTTGGGACAGGGGGCGTTACGAGCAGTACTTC
14	.	.	TRBV10-1	TRBJ2-2	CASSEGARTGELFF	TGCGCCAGCAGTGAGGGGGCTCGGACCGGGGAGCTGTTTTTT
14	.	.	TRBV5-8	TRBJ1-1	CASSLGQSNTEAFF	TGTGCCAGCAGCTTGGGACAGTCGAACACTGAAGCTTTCTTT
15	.	TRBD1	TRBV5-1	TRBJ2-1	CASSFGQGAREEQFF	TGCGCCAGCAGCTTCGGACAGGGGGCGCGGGAGGAGCAGTTCTTC
13	.	.	TRBV11-1	TRBJ2-1	CASSLVLTDEQFF	TGTGCCAGCAGCTTGGTACTCACTGATGAGCAGTTCTTC
13	.	TRBD1	TRBV27	TRBJ1-2	CASSPGQGAGYTF	TGTGCCAGCAGTCCGGGACAGGGGGCCGGCTACACCTTC
17	.	.	TRBV7-2	TRBJ1-2	CASSLGGTLQGSYGYTF	TGTGCCAGCAGCTTAGGAGGGACTCTACAGGGCTCCTATGGCTACACCTTC
14	.	.	TRBV6-1	TRBJ2-5	CASSEAIGAQTQYF	TGTGCCAGCAGTGAAGCGATTGGGGCGCAGACCCAGTACTTC
12	many	.	TRBV3-1/TRBV3-2	TRBJ2-1	CASSGGYNEQFF	TGTGCCAGCAGCGGCGGGTACAATGAGCAGTTCTTC
11	.	.	TRBV6-5	TRBJ1-2	CASSSNYGYTF	TGTGCCAGCAGTTCGAACTATGGCTACACCTTC
11	.	.	TRBV7-2	TRBJ2-1	CATPSGLEQFF	TGTGCCACCCCGTCCGGATTGGAGCAGTTCTTC
15	.	TRBD2	TRBV2	TRBJ2-7	CASSDTGLAGDEQYF	TGTGCCAGCAGTGATACGGGACTAGCGGGAGACGAGCAGTACTTC
16	.	TRBD1	TRBV14	TRBJ2-7	CASSQVPGTALQEQYF	TGTGCCAGCAGCCAAGTGCCCGGGACAGCCTTACAGGAGCAGTACTTC
15	.	TRBD1	TRBV12-5	TRBJ1-4	CAKGTNQGANEKLFF	TGTGCTAAAGGGACCAACCAGGGGGCTAATGAAAAACTGTTTTTT
15	few	.	TRBV6-4	TRBJ1-2	CASSATAQSTYGYTF	TGTGCCAGCAGTGCTACAGCACAGTCCACATATGGCTACACCTTC
12	.	.	TRBV5-1	TRBJ2-7	CASREKVGEQYF	TGCGCCAGCCGGGAGAAGGTGGGCGAGCAGTACTTC
14	.	.	TRBV6-1	TRBJ1-6	CASSEVGNNSPLHF	TGTGCCAGCAGTGAGGTTGGGAACAATTCACCCCTCCACTTT
14	once	.	TRBV7-9	TRBJ1-6	CASSSRGEIGPLHF	TGTGCCAGCAGCTCCCGCGGGGAGATAGGACCCCTCCACTTT
14	.	.	TRBV18	TRBJ1-1	CASSPTGVNTEAFF	TGTGCCAGCTCACCGACAGGAGTGAACACTGAAGCTTTCTTT
14	.	.	TRBV4-1	TRBJ1-2	CASSSQEGGYGYTF	TGCGCCAGCAGCTCACAAGAGGGGGGATATGGCTACACCTTC
14	once	TRBD1	TRBV10-3	TRBJ2-7	CAIKPGQGSYEQYF	TGTGCCATCAAACCGGGACAGGGTTCCTACGAGCAGTACTTC
13	.	.	TRBV18	TRBJ1-1	CASSPALNTEAFF	TGTGCCAGCTCACCCGCCTTGAACACTGAAGCTTTCTTT
13	.	.	TRBV18	TRBJ1-5	CASSPAGDQPQHF	TGTGCCAGCTCACCAGCAGGGGACCAGCCCCAGCATTTT
15	once	.	TRBV12-5	TRBJ2-5	CASGLGLASGETQYF	TGTGCTAGTGGTTTGGGTCTAGCCAGTGGGGAGACCCAGTACTTC
16	.	.	TRBV27	TRBJ1-4	CASSSRSQGRNEKLFF	TGTGCCAGCAGTTCCCGCTCGCAGGGACGTAATGAAAAACTGTTTTTT
15	.	.	TRBV10-2	TRBJ2-7	CASSDPGTPRGEQYF	TGCGCCAGCAGTGACCCCGGGACGCCCCGAGGCGAGCAGTACTTC
15	.	TRBD2	TRBV4-2	TRBJ2-5	CASSQDRRGQETQYF	TGTGCCAGCAGCCAAGATCGGCGGGGGCAAGAGACCCAGTACTTC
15	.	.	TRBV4-1	TRBJ1-4	CASSQESSANEKLFF	TGCGCCAGCAGCCAAGAAAGTTCGGCTAATGAAAAACTGTTTTTT
13	.	.	TRBV11-3	TRBJ2-7	CASSLGPNYEQYF	TGTGCCAGCAGCTTAGGTCCCAACTACGAGCAGTACTTC